These 21 T cell receptor beta chains were all obtained from the same sample, sequenced in a study of blood T cell repertoires in COVID-19. Clones were read by immunoSEQ multiplex PCR, and TCRdb kept only the in-frame ones, dropping some. The table has some 73,000 clones, 85% to 90% seen once. The sequenced sample was peripheral blood. Source of these receptors: a woman aged 80 or older with active or convalescent COVID-19.

This chain joins TRBV9 and TRBJ2-3; a weak D match, TRBD2 (5 bases). This CDR3 is 13 amino acids long. Germline loops: CDR1 SGDLS, CDR2 YYNGEE. Deletions cut 3 bases from V and 6 bases from J, with 11 bases between. The CDR3 DNA reads TGTGCCAGCAGCGGCTCGCCGGGGGATACGCAGTATTTT. Residues: CASSGSPGDTQYF.

The chain employs TRBV12-3 or TRBV12-4 and TRBJ2-7, with TRBD2 identical over 8 bases. The CDR3 is 13 amino acids. V was clipped by 6 bases and J by 2 bases; unmatched bases: 3. CDR3 sequence reads: CASSPGGAYEQYF. CDR3 DNA sequence: TGTGCCAGCAGCCCCGGGGGGGCCTACGAGCAGTACTTC.

The J gene is TRBJ2-5, the V gene TRBV18; TRBD1 matches 8 bases. The CDR3 totals 15 residues. In germline, CDR1 is KGHSH, CDR2 LQKENI. The V gene end was trimmed by 5 bases and the J gene end by 5 bases; junction bases not matched to a gene: 10. The CDR3 is CASSEGTGGRETQYF. In nucleotides, the CDR3 is TGTGCCAGCTCAGAAGGGACAGGCGGTCGGGAGACCCAGTACTTC.

J is TRBJ2-5 and V is TRBV5-1, with 7 bases aligning to TRBD2. V was pared by 10 bases and J by 0 bases, with 24 bases of the junction left unmatched. Germline values: CDR1 SGHRS, CDR2 YFSETQ. This CDR3 is 19 amino acids long. CDR3: CAHNGGQIRRGKHQETQYF. CDR3 sequence (DNA): TGCGCCCACAATGGTGGCCAAATACGGCGGGGGAAGCACCAAGAGACCCAGTACTTC. The full variable domain, completed using reference TRBV5-1 and TRBJ2-5, is KAGVTQTPRYLIKTRGQQVTLSCSPISGHRSVSWYQQTPGQGLQFLFEYFSETQRNKGNFPGRFSGRQFSNSRSEMNVSTLELGDSALYLCAHNGGQIRRGKHQETQYFGPGTRLLVL.

The chain links TRBV7-8 to TRBJ1-5, with D hard to call. The CDR3 is made up of 13 amino acids. V was trimmed by 5 bases and J by 6 bases, leaving 11 bases between them. Germline-derived CDR1 and CDR2 are SGHVS and FQNEAQ. The CDR3 loop reads CASSPHPSQPQHF. The CDR3 DNA follows: TGTGCCAGCAGCCCCCATCCCAGTCAGCCCCAGCATTTT.

The chain employs TRBV7-2 and TRBJ1-1; 7 nucleotides line up with TRBD1. The CDR3 extends over 13 amino acids. With 6 bases clipped from V and 4 bases from J, the junction kept 5 bases outside the gene matches. Germline CDR1 is SGHTA and CDR2 is FQGNSA. CDR3 amino acids: CASRQTGSTEAFF. The CDR3 DNA reads TGTGCCAGCAGACAGACAGGGAGCACTGAAGCTTTCTTT.

The chain has TRBV20-1 and TRBJ2-1; no clear D. Germline CDR1 DFQATT, CDR2 SNEGSKA (reference sequence). CDR3 length equals 14 residues. Trimming shortened V by 3 bases and J by 5 bases, and 14 bases separated the two germline ends. The CDR3 coding sequence is TGCAGTGCTAGTATCCTCCTATTGAACAATGAGCAGTTCTTC. Translated: CSASILLLNNEQFF.

This sequence joins TRBV3-1 (or the pseudogene TRBV3-2) and TRBJ2-5; 10 nucleotides match TRBD1. Germline CDR1 and CDR2: LGHDT and YNNKEL (reference sequence). V trimming: 3 bases; J trimming: 3 bases; junction bases outside the gene matches: 7. The CDR3 has 16 amino acids. In nucleotides, the CDR3 is TGTGCCAGCAGCCATACCTACGGACAGGGGGAAGAGACCCAGTACTTC. Translated: CASSHTYGQGEETQYF.

This chain links TRBV10-3 with TRBJ2-2; the D gene is possibly TRBD1 (5 bases). The CDR3 is 12 residues long. From germline, CDR1 is ENHRY and CDR2 SYGVKD. V was shortened by 8 bases and J by 6 bases, with 10 bases between the two germline ends. CDR3 in DNA: TGTGCCATCGGGGCTTGGTCCGGGGAGCTGTTTTTT. It specifies CAIGAWSGELFF.

This clone came up once. The chain has TRBV7-9 and TRBJ2-7; TRBD1 aligns across 9 bases. Germline V gene sequence: CDR1 SEHNR, CDR2 FQNEAQ (reference sequence). This CDR3 comprises 16 residues. J gave up 6 bases and V 5 bases, and 14 bases lay outside the gene matches. CDR3 sequence: CASSPVSGQGSGEQYF. The DNA of the CDR3 is TGTGCCAGCAGCCCAGTCTCGGGACAGGGATCCGGCGAGCAGTACTTC.

The chain recombines TRBV6-4 with TRBJ2-1; 10 bases agree with TRBD2. CDR1 and CDR2 (germline): MRHNA, SNTAGT. This CDR3 has 15 amino acids. V was clipped by 1 base and J by 8 bases; unmatched bases: 5. This CDR3 reads CASSDWLAGADEQFF. The CDR3, as DNA: TGTGCCAGCAGTGACTGGCTAGCGGGGGCTGATGAGCAGTTCTTC.

The V and J genes are TRBV7-9 and TRBJ2-7; D gene uncertain. Germline V gene lookup returns CDR1 SEHNR and CDR2 FQNEAQ (reference sequence). There are 15 residues in the CDR3. The ends were cut back, 5 bases at V and 2 bases at J, with 16 bases in the middle. The CDR3 DNA follows: TGTGCCAGCAGCCCCCTAGAAAGCCTCGCCTACGAGCAGTACTTC. This gives the protein CASSPLESLAYEQYF.

The chain carries TRBV7-3 and TRBJ2-3, with a tentative D call TRBD2 (7 bases). The CDR3 runs 15 residues. The ends were cut back, 5 bases at V and 5 bases at J, with 17 bases in the middle. The germline V gene has CDR1 SGHTA and CDR2 FQGTGA. The CDR3, as DNA: TGTGCCAGCAGCCCCAATACGGGGGGCGTAGATACGCAGTATTTT. This gives the protein CASSPNTGGVDTQYF.

This sequence joins TRBV6-6 and TRBJ1-1; D uncertain. The CDR3 runs to 14 residues. V was shortened by 5 bases and J by 4 bases, with 14 bases between the two germline ends. CDR1 MNHNY and CDR2 SVGAGI come from the germline V gene (reference sequence). The CDR3 is CASSEQESRTEAFF. The CDR3 DNA reads TGTGCCAGCAGTGAGCAGGAATCCCGCACTGAAGCTTTCTTT.

V gene TRBV6-2 or TRBV6-3 combines with J gene TRBJ2-7, with 11 bases aligning to TRBD2. CDR3 length equals 16 residues. Germline loops: CDR1 MNHEY, CDR2 SVGEGT. Trimming cost V 6 bases and J 1 base; bases outside gene matches: 8. The CDR3 loop is CASSRPGLAVSYEQYF. The DNA for the CDR3 is TGTGCCAGCAGCCGCCCGGGACTAGCGGTTTCCTACGAGCAGTACTTC.

This sequence joins TRBV5-6 and TRBJ1-1; D remains ambiguous. The CDR3 is 14 amino acids. The V end lost 1 base, the J end lost 4 bases, and 11 bases lay between the germline ends. CDR1 SGHDT and CDR2 YYEEEE come from the germline V gene. The CDR3 region has the DNA TGTGCCAGCAGCTTGTCTCCGGCGGCCACTGAAGCTTTCTTT. Encoded protein: CASSLSPAATEAFF.

V and J are TRBV6-5 and TRBJ2-3; 7 bases are shared with TRBD2. CDR3 length: 15 residues. Germline V lookup: CDR1 MNHEY, CDR2 SVGAGI. V was clipped by 2 bases and J by 3 bases; unmatched bases: 5. The CDR3 reads CASSYGGGRTDTQYF. CDR3 bases: TGTGCCAGCAGTTACGGCGGGGGTAGAACAGATACGCAGTATTTT.

The J gene is TRBJ2-3, the V gene TRBV11-3; a weak D match, TRBD2 (7 bases). V was cut by 1 base and J by 5 bases, with 13 bases left in between. The germline gives CDR1 SGHNT, CDR2 YENEEA. The CDR3 contains 15 residues. The DNA of the CDR3 is TGTGCCAGCAGCTTAGGGGGGGCGGGGGTAGATACGCAGTATTTT. It specifies CASSLGGAGVDTQYF.

A few counts support this clone. The J gene is TRBJ2-7, the V gene TRBV19, with 8 bases matching TRBD1. Losses at the gene ends were 4 bases for V and 3 bases for J; bases not matched to a gene: 8. CDR1 and CDR2 from the germline V gene are LNHDA and SQIVND (reference sequence). The CDR3 is 15 residues long. The DNA of the CDR3 is TGTGCCAGTAGTACGGGAAGGACAGGGATCTACGAGCAGTACTTC. Residues: CASSTGRTGIYEQYF.

The chain employs TRBV5-1 and TRBJ2-2; 9 nucleotides agree with TRBD1. V was pared by 4 bases and J by 0 bases, with 4 bases of the junction left unmatched. Germline CDR1 reads SGHRS; CDR2 reads YFSETQ. The CDR3 spans 16 residues. The CDR3 sequence: CASSPRQGANTGELFF. The CDR3 DNA sequence: TGCGCCAGCAGCCCCAGACAGGGGGCGAACACCGGGGAGCTGTTTTTT.

The chain employs TRBV7-2 and TRBJ1-1; TRBD1 might be the D (6 bases). The CDR3 length is 13 residues. Germline CDR1 is SGHTA and CDR2 is FQGNSA. Trimming left V 5 bases short and J 3 bases short, with 10 bases between. The CDR3 nucleotides read TGTGCCAGCAGCCAACAGGGCGACACTGAAGCTTTCTTT. Encoded protein: CASSQQGDTEAFF.